This is a list of T cell receptor beta chains from one sample in a study of radiation and T cells in renal cell carcinoma. Using immunoSEQ multiplex PCR, the repertoire was profiled, and TCRdb retains in-frame clones only, with some absent. The sample has about 140,000 clones, approximately 87% seen once. Sequences were derived from blood, sampled from a patient whose treatment included radiotherapy and nephrectomy. The receptor source for this set is a woman between 50 and 59 years old with renal cell carcinoma. The CDR3 runs from the conserved cysteine through the conserved F or W. D genes are given only for firm matches. Clone size is given for some rows only: seen once, a few or many times, or a class if the clone is expanded.

V: TRBV29-1; D: TRBD1; J: TRBJ2-7; length: 14; size: NA; CDR3: CSVWTGLHSYEQYF; DNA: TGCAGCGTGTGGACAGGGCTACACTCCTACGAGCAGTACTTC
V: TRBV28; D: NA; J: TRBJ1-1; length: 15; size: NA; CDR3: CASSLRTNWNTEAFF; DNA: TGTGCCAGCAGTCTCAGGACCAACTGGAACACTGAAGCTTTCTTT
V: TRBV5-1; D: NA; J: TRBJ2-7; length: 15; size: NA; CDR3: CASTIGQTSSYEQYF; DNA: TGCGCCAGCACCATAGGACAGACGAGCTCCTACGAGCAGTACTTC
V: TRBV4-1; D: NA; J: TRBJ2-5; length: 14; size: once; CDR3: CASSPPGKQETQYF; DNA: TGCGCCAGCAGCCCCCCGGGAAAACAAGAGACCCAGTACTTC
V: TRBV6-5; D: NA; J: TRBJ2-3; length: 13; size: once; CDR3: CASSSVLWDTQYF; DNA: TGTGCCAGCAGTTCGGTCTTATGGGATACGCAGTATTTT
V: TRBV9; D: NA; J: TRBJ1-1; length: 13; size: few; CDR3: CASSVAENTEAFF; DNA: TGTGCCAGCAGCGTAGCCGAGAACACTGAAGCTTTCTTT
V: TRBV15; D: NA; J: TRBJ1-5; length: 15; size: NA; CDR3: CATSRLGSVDQPQHF; DNA: TGTGCCACCAGCAGACTTGGAAGCGTCGATCAGCCCCAGCATTTT
V: TRBV7-8; D: NA; J: TRBJ2-6; length: 18; size: few; CDR3: CASSLRGLDLSGANVLTF; DNA: TGTGCCAGCAGCTTAAGGGGACTGGACTTATCTGGGGCCAACGTCCTGACTTTC
V: TRBV9; D: NA; J: TRBJ2-3; length: 15; size: NA; CDR3: CASSTEGGPTDTQYF; DNA: TGTGCCAGCAGCACAGAAGGGGGGCCCACAGATACGCAGTATTTT
V: TRBV2; D: TRBD2; J: TRBJ2-5; length: 15; size: NA; CDR3: CASAGTSGPQETQYF; DNA: TGTGCCAGCGCCGGGACTAGCGGACCTCAAGAGACCCAGTACTTC
V: TRBV7-8; D: NA; J: TRBJ2-7; length: 13; size: NA; CDR3: CASSLGLGNEQYF; DNA: TGTGCCAGCAGCTTAGGTCTTGGCAACGAGCAGTACTTC
V: TRBV7-9; D: NA; J: TRBJ1-2; length: 13; size: NA; CDR3: CASRLQTLYGYTF; DNA: TGTGCCAGCAGACTCCAGACCCTATATGGCTACACCTTC
V: TRBV14; D: NA; J: TRBJ1-6; length: 14; size: NA; CDR3: CASTGSGAHSPLHF; DNA: TGTGCCAGCACAGGGTCAGGCGCCCACTCACCCCTCCACTTT
V: TRBV5-4; D: NA; J: TRBJ2-5; length: 14; size: NA; CDR3: CASSSGATQETQYF; DNA: TGTGCCAGCAGCTCTGGAGCTACTCAAGAGACCCAGTACTTC
V: TRBV9; D: TRBD2; J: TRBJ2-1; length: 15; size: NA; CDR3: CASSVAPGGYNEQFF; DNA: TGTGCCAGCAGCGTAGCGCCGGGAGGGTACAATGAGCAGTTCTTC
V: TRBV10-3; D: TRBD1; J: TRBJ1-1; length: 13; size: NA; CDR3: CAISVGTEAEAFF; DNA: TGTGCCATCAGTGTTGGGACAGAGGCTGAAGCTTTCTTT
V: TRBV25-1; D: TRBD1; J: TRBJ1-1; length: 15; size: NA; CDR3: CASSEFTGGDTEAFF; DNA: TGTGCCAGCAGTGAATTCACAGGGGGGGACACTGAAGCTTTCTTT
V: TRBV7-2; D: TRBD2; J: TRBJ2-7; length: 15; size: NA; CDR3: CASSTTSGARLEQYF; DNA: TGTGCCAGCAGCACGACTAGCGGAGCGAGGTTGGAGCAGTACTTC
V: TRBV4-2; D: TRBD2; J: TRBJ2-3; length: 18; size: NA; CDR3: CASSQDPLGAGYTDTQYF; DNA: TGTGCCAGCAGCCAAGATCCCTTAGGAGCGGGGTACACAGATACGCAGTATTTT
V: TRBV7-2; D: NA; J: TRBJ1-1; length: 15; size: NA; CDR3: CASSPNAGARTEAFF; DNA: TGTGCCAGCAGCCCAAACGCAGGGGCGCGCACTGAAGCTTTCTTT
V: TRBV9; D: NA; J: TRBJ1-2; length: 14; size: NA; CDR3: CASSVVTGTDGYTF; DNA: TGTGCCAGCAGCGTAGTGACGGGAACGGATGGCTACACCTTC
V: TRBV10-3; D: NA; J: TRBJ1-2; length: 13; size: few; CDR3: CAISESSNYGYTF; DNA: TGTGCCATCAGTGAGTCGTCTAACTATGGCTACACCTTC
V: TRBV5-4; D: NA; J: TRBJ1-2; length: 14; size: NA; CDR3: CASSSMGRTDGYTF; DNA: TGTGCCAGCAGCTCAATGGGGCGGACCGATGGCTACACCTTC
V: TRBV28; D: TRBD1; J: TRBJ1-5; length: 15; size: NA; CDR3: CASSKITGGDQPQHF; DNA: TGTGCCAGCAGCAAGATTACAGGGGGCGATCAGCCCCAGCATTTT
V: TRBV7-6; D: NA; J: TRBJ2-7; length: 15; size: NA; CDR3: CASSPIGLAGYEQYF; DNA: TGTGCCAGCAGCCCCATTGGCCTGGCGGGCTACGAGCAGTACTTC
V: TRBV7-2; D: NA; J: TRBJ1-2; length: 14; size: NA; CDR3: CASSLDPGDYGYTF; DNA: TGTGCCAGCAGCTTAGACCCGGGAGACTATGGCTACACCTTC
V: TRBV4-1; D: NA; J: TRBJ2-5; length: 14; size: once; CDR3: CASSQALYVETQYF; DNA: TGCGCCAGCAGCCAAGCTCTTTATGTTGAGACCCAGTACTTC
V: TRBV4-1; D: NA; J: TRBJ1-3; length: 17; size: NA; CDR3: CASSQDLVVRSGNTIYF; DNA: TGCGCCAGCAGCCAAGATCTAGTGGTGCGCTCTGGAAACACCATATATTTT
V: TRBV28; D: NA; J: TRBJ2-3; length: 14; size: NA; CDR3: CASSFPGPTDTQYF; DNA: TGTGCCAGCAGTTTTCCAGGGCCCACAGATACGCAGTATTTT
V: TRBV4-2; D: TRBD1; J: TRBJ1-2; length: 15; size: NA; CDR3: CASSPRTGSNYGYTF; DNA: TGTGCCAGCAGCCCCCGGACAGGGTCTAACTATGGCTACACCTTC
V: TRBV4-2; D: NA; J: TRBJ1-2; length: 14; size: NA; CDR3: CASSQETEIYGYTF; DNA: TGTGCCAGCAGCCAAGAGACAGAGATCTATGGCTACACCTTC
V: TRBV5-6; D: TRBD1; J: TRBJ1-1; length: 14; size: NA; CDR3: CASSFGQGNTEAFF; DNA: TGTGCCAGCAGCTTTGGACAGGGGAACACTGAAGCTTTCTTT
V: TRBV7-9; D: NA; J: TRBJ2-2; length: 12; size: NA; CDR3: CASSVGPGELFF; DNA: TGTGCCAGCAGCGTCGGCCCCGGGGAGCTGTTTTTT